The 14 T cell receptor beta chains presented below share a single source sample, sequenced in a study of a mutant IDH1 vaccine in newly diagnosed glioma. Generated by immunoSEQ multiplex PCR, the TCRdb table keeps only in-frame clones and is missing some. The repertoire holds roughly 25,000 clones, 83% seen once, with roughly a third in the top ten. No antigen has been assigned to these receptors. Time point reported: week 35, safety follow-up. It was 300 ug of mutant IDH1 20-mer peptide that made up each vaccine dose, given with topical imiquimod. This material consisted of PBMCs, taken from a glioma patient whose treatment included an IDH1 peptide vaccine. All receptors derive from a man aged 25 to 45 with glioma.

The chain combines TRBV7-9 with TRBJ1-1; TRBD1 might be the D (5 bases). With 10 bases removed from V and 2 bases from J, the gap between germline ends came to 17 bases. The germline V gene has CDR1 SEHNR and CDR2 FQNEAQ (reference sequence). CDR3 length equals 14 residues. In nucleotides, the CDR3 is TGTGCCACCACCCGGGACGGAATAAACACTGAAGCTTTCTTT. Translated, it gives CATTRDGINTEAFF.

This clone occurred a few times. The chain employs TRBV2 and TRBJ1-2; D gene unclear. The CDR3 consists of 13 residues. Germline V CDR1 and CDR2: SNHLY, FYNNEI. V lost 0 bases and J lost 7, with 9 bases in between. The CDR3 coding sequence is TGTGCCAGCAGTGAAGCAGGGTTGGCTGGCTACACCTTC. It translates to CASSEAGLAGYTF.

This rearrangement joins TRBV19 to TRBJ1-1; 7 bases fit TRBD1. V gave up 6 bases and J gave up 6 bases; unmatched junction bases: 10. This CDR3 is built from 14 residues. Looked up from germline, CDR1 is LNHDA and CDR2 is SQIVND (reference sequence). The CDR3 region has the DNA TGTGCCAGTAGGTTGCAGGGGGAGACGTCTGAAGCTTTCTTT. Translation gives CASRLQGETSEAFF.

The chain employs TRBV5-6 and TRBJ1-1; TRBD1 matches at 7 bases. J was trimmed by 3 bases and V by 1 base; bases with no gene match: 12. The CDR3 has 17 amino acids. Germline CDR1 and CDR2: SGHDT and YYEEEE. CDR3 residues: CASSLWWKGAVDTEAFF. The CDR3 DNA follows: TGTGCCAGCAGCTTGTGGTGGAAGGGGGCAGTGGACACTGAAGCTTTCTTT.

The chain joins TRBV6-6 to TRBJ1-2; D gene ambiguous. The germline V gene has CDR1 MNHNY and CDR2 SVGAGI (reference sequence). The CDR3 is 14 residues long. V was pared by 3 bases and J by 6 bases, with 14 bases between. CDR3 sequence (DNA): TGTGCCAGCAGTTATCTTTCTCCTCTCGATGGCTACACCTTC. Protein product: CASSYLSPLDGYTF.

The rearrangement uses TRBV4-3 and TRBJ1-2, with a weak D call TRBD1 (5 bases). Looked up from germline, CDR1 is LGHNA and CDR2 is YSLEER. Deletions cut 0 bases from V and 14 bases from J, with 13 bases between. This CDR3 is 12 amino acids long. The CDR3, as DNA: TGCGCCAGCAGCCAAGATCAGGGACCGAAAACCTTC. This gives the protein CASSQDQGPKTF.

About this clone itself: One end of the junction does not line up with germline, which may come from a read error. The chain employs TRBV6-1 and TRBJ2-7; D is unclear. CDR1 MNHNS and CDR2 SASEGT come from the germline V gene. This CDR3 contains 14 residues. The CDR3 nucleotides read TGTGCCAGCAGGCCCCCAGGTGACCTCTACGGGCAGTACTTC. This encodes CASRPPGDLYGQYF.

This clone was picked up one time. This chain uses TRBV25-1 with TRBJ2-5; D is possibly TRBD2 (6 bases). The V and J ends lost 6 bases and 1 base respectively, with 12 bases between them. The germline gives CDR1 MGHDK, CDR2 SYGVNS. This CDR3 is 14 amino acids long. CDR3 sequence: CASRGEAFQETQYF. The DNA of the CDR3 is TGTGCCAGCAGGGGGGAGGCATTCCAAGAGACCCAGTACTTC.

The gene calls are TRBV30 and TRBJ1-1; D may be TRBD1 (6 bases). This CDR3 comprises 11 residues. CDR1 is GTSNPN and CDR2 is SVGIG in the germline V gene (reference sequence). The ends were cut back, 5 bases at V and 6 bases at J, with 10 bases in the middle. The CDR3 DNA sequence: TGTGCCTGGCGGCGGGGGCCTGAAGCTTTCTTT. It encodes CAWRRGPEAFF.

The rearrangement links TRBV7-8 to TRBJ2-7, with D possibly being TRBD1 or TRBD2 (7 bases each). Between the trimmed V and J ends, which lost 4 bases and 5 bases, there was a span of 15 bases. The germline CDR1 and CDR2 sequences are SGHVS and FQNEAQ. The CDR3 covers 14 residues. The CDR3 reads CASSYGRGRDEQYF. For the CDR3, the DNA is TGTGCCAGCAGCTACGGCAGGGGGAGGGACGAGCAGTACTTC.

The chain recombines TRBV5-1 with TRBJ2-5; TRBD2 matches 13 bases. V shed 6 bases and J 3 bases; nucleotides not matched to a gene: 8. The CDR3 contains 16 residues. The germline CDR1 and CDR2 sequences are SGHRS and YFSETQ. The CDR3 nucleotides are TGCGCCAGCACCCCCGGAGGACTAGCGGGAGAAGAGACCCAGTACTTC. Its protein product is CASTPGGLAGEETQYF. Looking up the rest from reference TRBV5-1 and TRBJ2-5 gives the full variable domain: KAGVTQTPRYLIKTRGQQVTLSCSPISGHRSVSWYQQTPGQGLQFLFEYFSETQRNKGNFPGRFSGRQFSNSRSEMNVSTLELGDSALYLCASTPGGLAGEETQYFGPGTRLLVL.

The V call is TRBV27, the J call TRBJ1-5; TRBD1 is a possible D gene (6 bases). The CDR3 contains 14 residues. The germline CDR1 and CDR2 sequences are MNHEY and SMNVEV (reference sequence). The V and J ends lost 4 bases and 4 bases respectively, with 11 bases between them. The CDR3 DNA sequence: TGTGCCAGCAGTTCCGGGACAAGAAATCAGCCCCAGCATTTT. This codes for CASSSGTRNQPQHF.

This sequence joins TRBV7-9 and TRBJ1-1, with D possibly TRBD1 on 5 matching bases. Trimming pared 3 bases from V and 3 bases from J, leaving 11 bases between. Germline V lookup: CDR1 SEHNR, CDR2 FQNEAQ (reference sequence). The CDR3 is 14 residues long. As DNA, the CDR3 is TGTGCCAGCAGCTTGGGCGGGGGGGACACTGAAGCTTTCTTT. It codes for CASSLGGGDTEAFF.

The J gene is TRBJ2-2, the V gene TRBV5-1; D not certain. CDR1 is SGHRS, CDR2 YFSETQ, per germline. V dropped 3 bases and J dropped 4 bases, with 13 bases sitting between them. The CDR3 is 15 residues long. As DNA, the CDR3 is TGCGCCAGCAGCTCCGAGACGGGTAGCACCGGGGAGCTGTTTTTT. Translating gives CASSSETGSTGELFF.